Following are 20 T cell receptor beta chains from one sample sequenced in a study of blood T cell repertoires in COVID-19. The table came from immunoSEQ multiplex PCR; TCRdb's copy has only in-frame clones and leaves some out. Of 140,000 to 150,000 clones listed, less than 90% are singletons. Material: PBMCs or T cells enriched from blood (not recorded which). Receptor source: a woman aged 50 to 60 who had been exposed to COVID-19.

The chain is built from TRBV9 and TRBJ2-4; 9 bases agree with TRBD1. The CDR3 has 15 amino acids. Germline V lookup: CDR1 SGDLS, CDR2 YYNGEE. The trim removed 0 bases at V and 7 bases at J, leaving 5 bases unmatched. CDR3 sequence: CASSVVGGQGNIQYF. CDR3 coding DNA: TGTGCCAGCAGCGTAGTAGGGGGACAGGGCAACATTCAGTACTTC.

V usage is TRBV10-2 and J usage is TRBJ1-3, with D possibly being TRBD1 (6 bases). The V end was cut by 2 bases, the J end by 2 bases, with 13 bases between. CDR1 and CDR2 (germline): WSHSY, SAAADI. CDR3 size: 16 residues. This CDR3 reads CASSEPQGLAGNTIYF. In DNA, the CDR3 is TGCGCCAGCAGTGAGCCACAGGGACTAGCTGGAAACACCATATATTTT.

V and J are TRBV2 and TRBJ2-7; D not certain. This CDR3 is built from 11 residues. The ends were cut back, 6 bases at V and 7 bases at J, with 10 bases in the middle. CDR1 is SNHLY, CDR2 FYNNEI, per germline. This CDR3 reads CASSSQWEQYF. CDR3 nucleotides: TGTGCCAGCAGCTCCCAGTGGGAGCAGTACTTC.

The chain's CDR3 is CASSYSSGDNSPLHF. The CDR3 DNA follows: TGTGCCAGCAGTTACTCGTCCGGGGATAATTCACCCCTCCACTTT. The rearrangement links TRBV6-5 to TRBJ1-6; D not resolved. This CDR3 comprises 15 residues. V gave up 0 bases and J gave up 5 bases, with 8 bases separating them. Germline V gene sequence: CDR1 MNHEY, CDR2 SVGAGI.

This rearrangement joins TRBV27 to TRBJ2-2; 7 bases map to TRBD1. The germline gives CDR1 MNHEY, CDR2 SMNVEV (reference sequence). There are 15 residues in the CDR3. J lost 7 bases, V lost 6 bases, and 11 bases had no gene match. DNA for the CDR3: TGTGCCAGCAGACCCGTTACAGGGGTGGTCGGGGAGCTGTTTTTT. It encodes CASRPVTGVVGELFF.

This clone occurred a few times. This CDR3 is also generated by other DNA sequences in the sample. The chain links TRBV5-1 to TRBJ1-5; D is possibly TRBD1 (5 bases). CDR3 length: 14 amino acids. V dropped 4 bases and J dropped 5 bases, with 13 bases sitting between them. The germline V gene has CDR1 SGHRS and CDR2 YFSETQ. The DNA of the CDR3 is TGCGCCAGCAGCCTCGGGGGGAAGGATCAGCCCCAGCATTTT. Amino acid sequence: CASSLGGKDQPQHF.

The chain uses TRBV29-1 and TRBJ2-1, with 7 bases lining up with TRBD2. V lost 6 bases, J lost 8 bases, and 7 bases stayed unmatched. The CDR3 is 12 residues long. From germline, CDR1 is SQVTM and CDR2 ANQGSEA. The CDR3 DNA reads TGCAGCGTAATCCGGGGGAGGGATGAGCAGTTCTTC. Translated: CSVIRGRDEQFF.

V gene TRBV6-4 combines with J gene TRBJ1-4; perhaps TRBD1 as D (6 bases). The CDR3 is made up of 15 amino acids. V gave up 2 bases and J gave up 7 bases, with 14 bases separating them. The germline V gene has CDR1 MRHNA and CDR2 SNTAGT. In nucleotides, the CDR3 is TGTGCCAGCAGTGACAGGGCAGGGGCGACTGAAAAACTGTTTTTT. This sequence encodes CASSDRAGATEKLFF.

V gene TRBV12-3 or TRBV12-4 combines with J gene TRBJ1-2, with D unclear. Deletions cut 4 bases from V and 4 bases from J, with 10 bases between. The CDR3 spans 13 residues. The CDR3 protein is CASSSGVGYGYTF. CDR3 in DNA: TGTGCCAGCAGTTCCGGGGTGGGCTATGGCTACACCTTC.

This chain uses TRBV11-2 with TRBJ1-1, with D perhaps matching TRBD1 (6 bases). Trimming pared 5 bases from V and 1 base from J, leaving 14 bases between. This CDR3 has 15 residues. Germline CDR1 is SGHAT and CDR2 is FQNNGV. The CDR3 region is CASSPRTGQNTEAFF. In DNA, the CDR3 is TGTGCCAGCAGCCCACGCACAGGGCAGAACACTGAAGCTTTCTTT.

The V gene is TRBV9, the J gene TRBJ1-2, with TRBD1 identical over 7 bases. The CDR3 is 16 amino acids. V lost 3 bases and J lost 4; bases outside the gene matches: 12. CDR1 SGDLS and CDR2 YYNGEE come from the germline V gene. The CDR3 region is CASSAQGVGTRYGYTF. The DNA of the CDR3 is TGTGCCAGCAGCGCTCAGGGGGTGGGTACGCGCTATGGCTACACCTTC.

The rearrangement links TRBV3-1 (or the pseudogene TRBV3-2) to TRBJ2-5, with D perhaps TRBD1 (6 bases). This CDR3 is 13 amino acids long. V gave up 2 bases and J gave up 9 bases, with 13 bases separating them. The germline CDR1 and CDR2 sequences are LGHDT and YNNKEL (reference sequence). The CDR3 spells CASSQWAGAAQYF. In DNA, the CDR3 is TGTGCCAGCAGCCAATGGGCAGGGGCGGCCCAGTACTTC.

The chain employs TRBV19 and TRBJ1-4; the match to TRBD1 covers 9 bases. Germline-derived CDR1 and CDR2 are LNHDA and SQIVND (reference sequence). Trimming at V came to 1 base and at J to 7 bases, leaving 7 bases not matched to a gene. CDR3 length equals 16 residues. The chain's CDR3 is CASSIGNRGRVEKLFF. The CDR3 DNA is TGTGCCAGTAGTATAGGGAACAGGGGGCGCGTTGAAAAACTGTTTTTT.

CDR3: CASSRGYRGKETQYF. Written as DNA, the CDR3 is TGTGCCAGCTCTAGAGGGTACAGGGGCAAAGAGACCCAGTACTTC. V usage is TRBV7-8 and J usage is TRBJ2-5, with 7 bases identical to TRBD1. V lost 8 bases, J lost 3 bases, and 12 bases stayed unmatched. CDR1 and CDR2 from the germline V gene are SGHVS and FQNEAQ. The CDR3 runs to 15 residues.

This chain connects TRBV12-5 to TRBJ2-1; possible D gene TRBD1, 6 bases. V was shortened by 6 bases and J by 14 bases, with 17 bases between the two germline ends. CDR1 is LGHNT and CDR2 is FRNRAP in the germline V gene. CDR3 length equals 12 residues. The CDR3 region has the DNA TGTGCTAGTGGGCCCCCAGGGGAGTTGAAGTTCTTC. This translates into CASGPPGELKFF.

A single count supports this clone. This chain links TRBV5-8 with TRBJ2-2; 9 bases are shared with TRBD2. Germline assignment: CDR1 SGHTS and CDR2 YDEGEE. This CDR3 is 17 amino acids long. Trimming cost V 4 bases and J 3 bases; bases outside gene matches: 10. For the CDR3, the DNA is TGTGCCAGCAGCCAGACACTAGCGGGTAGGGACACCGGGGAGCTGTTTTTT. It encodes CASSQTLAGRDTGELFF.

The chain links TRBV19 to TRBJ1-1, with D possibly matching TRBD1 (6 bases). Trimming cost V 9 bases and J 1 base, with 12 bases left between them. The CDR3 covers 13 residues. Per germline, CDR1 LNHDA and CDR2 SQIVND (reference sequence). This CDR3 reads CASAGVGNTEAFF. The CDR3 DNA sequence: TGTGCCAGCGCAGGGGTAGGGAACACTGAAGCTTTCTTT.

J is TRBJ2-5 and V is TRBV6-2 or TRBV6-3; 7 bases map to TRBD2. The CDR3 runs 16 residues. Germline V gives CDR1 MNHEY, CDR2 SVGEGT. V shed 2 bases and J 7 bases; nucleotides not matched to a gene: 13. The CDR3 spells CASSYPGVKGRGTQYF. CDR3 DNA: TGTGCCAGCAGTTACCCCGGGGTAAAGGGGAGGGGGACCCAGTACTTC.

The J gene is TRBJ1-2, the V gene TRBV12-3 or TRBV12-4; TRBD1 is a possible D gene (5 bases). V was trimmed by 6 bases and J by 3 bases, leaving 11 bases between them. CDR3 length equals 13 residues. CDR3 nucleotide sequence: TGTGCCAGCAGCCTGCAGGGATACTATGGCTACACCTTC. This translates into CASSLQGYYGYTF.

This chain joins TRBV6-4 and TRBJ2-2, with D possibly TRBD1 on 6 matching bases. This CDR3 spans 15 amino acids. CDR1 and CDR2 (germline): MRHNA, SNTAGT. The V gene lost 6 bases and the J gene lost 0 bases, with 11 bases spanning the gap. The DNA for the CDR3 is TGTGCCAGCAGCGAGGGGGTCCCGAACACCGGGGAGCTGTTTTTT. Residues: CASSEGVPNTGELFF.